The 24 T cell receptor beta chains listed next were all sequenced from one sample in a study of control samples from healthy donors and cancer patients. The protocol was immunoSEQ multiplex PCR, while the TCRdb copy is restricted to in-frame clones and leaves out a portion. The top ten clones hold roughly 4% of a sample with 90,000 to 110,000 clones, 90% of them seen once. The source material was blood. These receptors came from a human donor in good health. The donor label of this sample is uncertain.

This sequence joins TRBV4-2 and TRBJ2-5; 7 nucleotides agree with TRBD1. The trim removed 4 bases at V and 5 bases at J, leaving 10 bases unmatched. The CDR3 length is 15 residues. Germline values: CDR1 LGHNA, CDR2 YNFKEQ. CDR3 in amino acids: CASSPDRDQIETQYF. The CDR3 nucleotides read TGTGCCAGCAGCCCCGACAGGGACCAAATTGAGACCCAGTACTTC.

The gene calls are TRBV2 and TRBJ1-5, with D hard to call. CDR1 and CDR2 (germline): SNHLY, FYNNEI. The CDR3 covers 16 residues. The V gene lost 3 bases and the J gene lost 2 bases, with 14 bases spanning the gap. For the CDR3, the DNA is TGTGCCAGCAGTGACGAGGTAAGAGTTGGCAATCAGCCCCAGCATTTT. It encodes CASSDEVRVGNQPQHF.

The chain combines TRBV6-5 with TRBJ1-4, with D hard to call. The CDR3 consists of 15 residues. The V gene's germline CDR1 is MNHEY and CDR2 SVGAGI. Trimming removed 0 bases from V and 3 bases from J, with 8 bases in between. CDR3 DNA: TGTGCCAGCAGTTACTCGACCACAGCTAATGAAAAACTGTTTTTT. Protein product: CASSYSTTANEKLFF.

V is TRBV7-6 and J is TRBJ2-3, with D possibly matching TRBD1 (6 bases). There are 16 residues in the CDR3. Germline values: CDR1 SGHVS, CDR2 FNYEAQ. V lost 6 bases, J lost 2 bases, and 18 bases lay in between. The CDR3 reads CASSSYGRTDTDTQYF. CDR3 coding DNA: TGTGCCAGCAGTTCATACGGTCGGACAGACACAGATACGCAGTATTTT.

V usage is TRBV7-2 and J usage is TRBJ2-5, with a weak D call TRBD2 (5 bases). V lost 1 base and J lost 3, with 9 bases in between. This CDR3 is built from 14 residues. Germline assignment: CDR1 SGHTA and CDR2 FQGNSA. CDR3 region: CASSLEAREETQYF. DNA of the CDR3: TGTGCCAGCAGCTTAGAAGCGCGGGAAGAGACCCAGTACTTC.

This chain connects TRBV12-3 or TRBV12-4 to TRBJ1-6, with 7 positions matching TRBD1. The CDR3 runs to 13 residues. Trimming removed 6 bases from V and 5 bases from J; junction bases left unmatched: 1. Here the CDR3 DNA reads TGTGCCAGCAGGGGACAGAATAATTCACCCCTCCACTTT. It encodes CASRGQNNSPLHF.

V usage is TRBV7-6 and J usage is TRBJ2-3; 16 nucleotides line up with TRBD2. The CDR3 is 18 residues long. The germline gives CDR1 SGHVS, CDR2 FNYEAQ. Losses at the gene ends were 7 bases for V and 4 bases for J; bases not matched to a gene: 11. The CDR3 DNA reads as TGTGCCAGCACCAAGTACGGGACTAGCGGGGGGGCTGCAGATACGCAGTATTTT. Amino acids: CASTKYGTSGGAADTQYF.

The chain joins TRBV15 to TRBJ2-2, with D unresolved. Between the trimmed V and J ends, which lost 2 bases and 7 bases, there was a span of 11 bases. Germline CDR1 reads LNHNV; CDR2 reads YYDKDF (reference sequence). The CDR3 totals 14 residues. CDR3 nucleotides: TGTGCCACCAGCAGACTACAGCACGGCGGGGAGCTGTTTTTT. Amino acids: CATSRLQHGGELFF.

V is TRBV11-3 and J is TRBJ2-1; D unclear. Germline CDR1 SGHNT, CDR2 YENEEA. V dropped 4 bases and J dropped 0 bases, with 16 bases sitting between them. The CDR3 is 17 amino acids. The CDR3 is CASSSTWAQLSYNEQFF. The CDR3 coding sequence is TGTGCCAGCAGCTCCACCTGGGCACAACTCTCCTACAATGAGCAGTTCTTC.

The chain recombines TRBV3-1 (or the pseudogene TRBV3-2) with TRBJ1-2; D perhaps matches TRBD1 (5 bases). Per the germline V gene, CDR1 is LGHDT and CDR2 is YNNKEL (reference sequence). Deletions cut 1 base from V and 8 bases from J, with 14 bases between. This CDR3 spans 14 amino acids. The CDR3, as DNA: TGTGCCAGCAGCCAAGTGTCATGGGGCGGAGGCTACACCTTC. Protein product: CASSQVSWGGGYTF.

This clone was recorded only once. V is TRBV7-9 and J is TRBJ2-1; 9 bases are a match to TRBD2. J lost 11 bases, V lost 5 bases, and 13 bases had no gene match. Germline V gene lookup returns CDR1 SEHNR and CDR2 FQNEAQ (reference sequence). The CDR3 contains 15 residues. The chain's CDR3 is CASSAGFGTSLKQFF. CDR3 sequence (DNA): TGTGCCAGCAGCGCGGGATTCGGGACTAGCCTGAAGCAGTTCTTC.

V gene TRBV7-3 combines with J gene TRBJ2-5, with D hard to call. Per germline, CDR1 SGHTA and CDR2 FQGTGA. The CDR3 has 13 residues. V gave up 0 bases and J gave up 2 bases, with 4 bases separating them. The CDR3 spells CASSLTRQETQYF. CDR3 nucleotides: TGTGCCAGCAGCTTAACTCGACAAGAGACCCAGTACTTC.

This chain links TRBV5-1 with TRBJ2-1, with D perhaps TRBD1 (6 bases). Germline V lookup: CDR1 SGHRS, CDR2 YFSETQ. The CDR3 has 15 residues. The V end lost 4 bases, the J end lost 8 bases, and 19 bases lay between the germline ends. The CDR3 loop is CASSLGTHTVDEQFF. The CDR3, as DNA: TGCGCCAGCAGCCTGGGGACACATACTGTGGATGAGCAGTTCTTC. Full variable domain (rest looked up from reference TRBV5-1 and TRBJ2-1): KAGVTQTPRYLIKTRGQQVTLSCSPISGHRSVSWYQQTPGQGLQFLFEYFSETQRNKGNFPGRFSGRQFSNSRSEMNVSTLELGDSALYLCASSLGTHTVDEQFFGPGTRLTVL.

CDR3 region: CASSQESAGLGNTGELFF. The CDR3 DNA reads as TGTGCCAGCAGCCAAGAATCGGCAGGGTTAGGAAACACCGGGGAGCTGTTTTTT. The V gene is TRBV3-1 (or the pseudogene TRBV3-2), the J gene TRBJ2-2, with D possibly matching TRBD1 (5 bases). The germline gives CDR1 LGHDT, CDR2 YNNKEL (reference sequence). The CDR3 is 18 amino acids. V was pared by 0 bases and J by 2 bases, with 16 bases between.

CDR3 loop: CASSGTSMSNEQFF. DNA of the CDR3: TGTGCCAGTAGTGGGACTAGCATGTCCAATGAGCAGTTCTTC. V gene TRBV19 combines with J gene TRBJ2-1, with TRBD2 identical over 9 bases. The CDR3 spans 14 residues. CDR1 LNHDA and CDR2 SQIVND come from the germline V gene (reference sequence). Trimming cost V 5 bases and J 6 bases; bases outside gene matches: 5. Full variable domain (missing parts from reference TRBV19 and TRBJ2-1): DGGITQSPKYLFRKEGQNVTLSCEQNLNHDAMYWYRQDPGQGLRLIYYSQIVNDFQKGDIAEGYSVSREKKESFPLTVTSAQKNPTAFYLCASSGTSMSNEQFFGPGTRLTVL.

The rearrangement uses TRBV7-2 and TRBJ1-2, with TRBD1 identical over 9 bases. V trimming: 5 bases; J trimming: 6 bases; junction bases outside the gene matches: 10. Germline CDR1 is SGHTA and CDR2 is FQGNSA. This CDR3 has 15 amino acids. DNA for the CDR3: TGTGCCAGCAGCCCCTCTGGGGACAGGGTACATGGCTACACCTTC. This sequence encodes CASSPSGDRVHGYTF.

This chain links TRBV11-2 with TRBJ2-1; 8 nucleotides align to TRBD1. CDR1 SGHAT and CDR2 FQNNGV come from the germline V gene. J lost 0 bases, V lost 0 bases, and 10 bases had no gene match. This CDR3 is built from 19 residues. For the CDR3, the DNA is TGTGCCAGCAGCTTAGATCTTCTTCGGACAGGGAGCTCCTACAATGAGCAGTTCTTC. Translation gives CASSLDLLRTGSSYNEQFF.

The chain is built from TRBV11-2 and TRBJ1-2, with D possibly matching TRBD1 (5 bases). The CDR3 length is 14 residues. Trimming removed 1 base at V and 6 bases at J, with 12 bases between. CDR1 and CDR2 from the germline V gene are SGHAT and FQNNGV. CDR3 region: CASSLGSGDDGYTF. CDR3 nucleotides: TGTGCCAGCAGCTTAGGATCGGGGGACGATGGCTACACCTTC.

The chain joins TRBV15 to TRBJ2-1; the D gene is possibly TRBD2 (5 bases). The germline V and J ends were trimmed by 8 bases and 6 bases, with 8 bases remaining between them. Germline V CDR1 and CDR2: LNHNV, YYDKDF (reference sequence). The CDR3 covers 11 residues. CDR3 in DNA: TGTGCCACCGAGGAGGCCAATGAGCAGTTCTTC. Its translation: CATEEANEQFF. Full variable domain (remainder filled in from reference TRBV15 and TRBJ2-1): DAMVIQNPRYQVTQFGKPVTLSCSQTLNHNVMYWYQQKSSQAPKLLFHYYDKDFNNEADTPDNFQSRRPNTSFCFLDIRSPGLGDTAMYLCATEEANEQFFGPGTRLTVL.

This sequence joins TRBV14 and TRBJ1-2; possibly TRBD1 for D (6 bases). Trimming left V 2 bases short and J 0 bases short, with 13 bases between. CDR1 and CDR2 from the germline V gene are SGHDN and FVKESK. The CDR3 sequence is 16 residues long. Written as DNA, the CDR3 is TGTGCCAGCAGCCAATTCCCGGGACATACTAACTATGGCTACACCTTC. Amino acids: CASSQFPGHTNYGYTF.

The gene calls are TRBV24-1 and TRBJ2-2; D remains unclear. The ends were cut back, 12 bases at V and 2 bases at J, with 12 bases in the middle. This CDR3 has 13 amino acids. CDR1 and CDR2 from the germline V gene are KGHDR and SFDVKD. The CDR3 DNA reads as TGTGCCGCCAAGACTCGAAACACCGGGGAGCTGTTTTTT. It specifies CAAKTRNTGELFF.

This clone occurred once. The chain links TRBV7-9 to TRBJ1-1, with D perhaps matching TRBD1 (6 bases). The V end lost 5 bases, the J end lost 3 bases, and 16 bases lay between the germline ends. In germline, CDR1 is SEHNR, CDR2 FQNEAQ (reference sequence). This CDR3 region has 15 residues. DNA for the CDR3: TGTGCCAGCAGCCCGGACAGAGCAGGAGACACTGAAGCTTTCTTT. This encodes CASSPDRAGDTEAFF.

The rearrangement uses TRBV29-1 and TRBJ1-1; a possible D gene is TRBD1 (6 bases). V dropped 5 bases and J dropped 0 bases, with 10 bases sitting between them. Per germline, CDR1 SQVTM and CDR2 ANQGSEA. The CDR3 sequence is 13 residues long. As DNA, the CDR3 is TGCAGCGTTCAAGGGACAATGAACACTGAAGCTTTCTTT. The encoded protein is CSVQGTMNTEAFF.

The rearrangement joins TRBV19 to TRBJ1-3, with D unclear. V was clipped by 1 base and J by 0 bases, with 10 bases between them. Germline V CDR1 and CDR2: LNHDA, SQIVND (reference sequence). This CDR3 has 16 residues. Here the CDR3 DNA reads TGTGCCAGTAGTATAGCCCAAGGAGTCTCTGGAAACACCATATATTTT. Amino acids: CASSIAQGVSGNTIYF.